Reported below is one TCR beta chain. The sample holds a few counts of this clonotype. Its antigen remains unidentified. Base qualities are not provided; no much larger clone lies one nucleotide away. The treatment or condition label corresponds to: approximately 10-day PBMC culture with coronavirus spike peptide pools or control peptides (ViraFEST assay). The ViraFEST assay was used in the study, in which antigen-specific T cells were expanded with peptide pools and expanded clonotypes were subsequently identified by TCR sequencing. Positive SARS-CoV-2 PCR tests in the convalescent patients dated from March to December 2020, before Alpha, Beta and Delta variants emerged in the United States. Each well held 2 million to 2.5 million PBMCs cultured with approximately 9.1 ug/ml peptide pools in IMDM containing around 4.5% human AB serum and roughly 10 IU/ml IL-2. Half of the culture medium was replaced with fresh IL-2-containing medium on days 3 and 7. After around 10 days of culture, CD4+ T cells were isolated by negative selection using the EasySep CD4+ T cell isolation kit. Ficoll-Paque Plus gradient centrifugation was used to isolate PBMCs from whole blood, and the isolated PBMCs were then either used fresh or cryopreserved at -140C. Culture conditions were generally each tested in triplicate wells.

The sample comes from a study of vaccination and CD4 T cells after COVID-19 (dated 2022 in TCRdb). Background on the whole study: Convalescent patients had a positive SARS-CoV-2 result on nasal swab PCR, and of these patients, nine had mild disease and one had severe disease. Post-COVID blood samples were collected from convalescent patients a median of approximately 100 days after diagnosis, with a range of roughly 30 to 170 days. The time from the second vaccine dose to post-vaccine blood sampling had a median of approximately 72 days and ranged from about 14 to 250 days. Participants received two doses of either the Pfizer-BioNTech BNT162b2 vaccine (n=8) or the Moderna mRNA-1273 vaccine (n=2). Control cultures received a CEFX viral epitope pool as the positive control, an HIV-1 Nef peptide pool as the negative control, or no peptide. In ten to eleven COVID-19 convalescent patients and a handful of infection-naive healthy vaccine recipients, researchers compared the spike-specific CD4+ TCR repertoire from before mRNA vaccination with the repertoire from after. In the convalescent cohort there were six males and four females, among whom were two Hispanic individuals, seven Caucasians, two Asians and one multiracial person. The cultures were stimulated with overlapping spike peptide pools from SARS-CoV-2 and from the common cold coronaviruses HCoV-NL63, HCoV-OC43 and HCoV-229E. Points the paper makes about the study in general: Among convalescent patients, a median around 83% of the SARS-CoV-2-reactive clones seen after vaccination appeared only after vaccination, which suggests priming specific to the vaccine. Nearly all vaccine-specific clones in convalescent patients (304 of 307) were mono-reactive for SARS-CoV-2 spike rather than cross-reactive with common cold coronaviruses. Only a relatively small number of convalescent patients were included in the study, and early timepoints following natural infection were not analyzed. The median number of SARS-CoV-2-reactive clonotypes rose from 21 after infection to roughly 40 after vaccination, but the change was not significant.

CDR1 and CDR2 (DFQATT, SNEGSKA) derive from the germline V gene (reference sequence). Reading from cysteine to phenylalanine, the CDR3 counts 10 amino acids. Of the read, only the CDR3 DNA is kept; its 30 bases are in frame from base 1. V gives up 3 bases and J gives up 5 bases, and the segment between their germline ends measures 4 bases. Library construction relied on PCR. TCR sequencing of DNA from cultured CD4+ T cells used the Oncomine TCR Beta short-read assay at the Johns Hopkins FTIC core. The QIAamp micro DNA kit was used to extract genomic DNA from the cultured CD4+ T cells. The Oncomine TCR Beta libraries from cultured CD4+ T cells were pooled using unique dual indexes and then sequenced on an Illumina iSeq 100. Per the authors' processing: Non-productive sequences were removed, and CDR3s that did not start with C, did not end with F or W, or were shorter than 7 amino acids were discarded. The MANAFEST web application was used to identify antigen-specific clonotypes by comparing peptide-stimulated wells against reference wells and other culture wells. To be called positive, a clone needed an FDR below 0.05, an odds ratio above 5, and a productive frequency above 0.1% in at least two of three replicate wells. Clonotypes that were significantly expanded in both SARS-CoV-2 spike wells and at least one common cold coronavirus spike condition were defined as cross-reactive. Using R version 3.6.1, CDR3 homology was evaluated through Levenshtein distances (stringdist) along with unrooted phylogenetic trees (ape). Starting from the raw public reads, TCRdb applied fastp trimming at Q25, assembled clones with MiXCR and retained in-frame beta chains. Every entry covers one CDR3 protein and lists the most common genes and DNA from its rows. The V and J calls and clone size come from TCRdb's table, not from the authors' own analysis. For this sample the table gives 10,000 to 15,000 distinct CDR3 sequences, of which around 50% were detected only once. Together, the top ten hold more than 15% of the sample.

The sequenced sample consisted of CD4+ T cells from blood, cultured in vitro. The source of this sequence is a human donor who had recovered from COVID-19. The rearrangement combines TRBV20-1 with TRBJ2-5; too little of a D gene remains to name it. The nucleotides are TGCAGTGCTAGGAGGGAGACCCAGTACTTC. It encodes CSARRETQYF.